Below are 18 T cell receptor beta chains sequenced from a single sample in a study of cytomegalovirus exposure and HLA in healthy donors. The PCR was carried out with 60 Vbeta primers and 13 Jbeta primers. The repertoire was sequenced with immunoSEQ multiplex PCR; TCRdb's copy has only in-frame clones and lacks some. This table has 100,000 to 150,000 clones, over 65% appearing once. Material: PBMCs. Receptors originate from a young man in good health and CMV-seronegative.

V gene TRBV4-1 combines with J gene TRBJ2-5; tentative D call: TRBD1 (5 bases). The closer fit of TRBJ2-7 to the DNA end suggests the J call may be wrong. The germline gives CDR1 MGHRA, CDR2 YSYEKL. The CDR3 consists of 15 residues. The CDR3 nucleotides are TGCGCCAGCAGCCCTAAGGGTGGGGCGCCCTACGAGCAGTACTTC. Translation gives CASSPKGGAPYEQYF.

The chain employs TRBV6-1 and TRBJ1-4; 9 bases match TRBD1. V was pared by 6 bases and J by 7 bases, with 6 bases of the junction left unmatched. Germline V gene data show CDR1 as MNHNS and CDR2 as SASEGT. This CDR3 spans 14 amino acids. The CDR3 is CASSAGTGSEKLFF. The DNA of the CDR3 is TGTGCCAGCAGCGCCGGGACAGGGAGTGAAAAACTGTTTTTT.

This clone has a single count. A read error may produce the germline difference seen at one junction end. In nucleotides, the CDR3 is TGTTCCAGCAGCTTAAGGGACAGGGGGGACGGGAAACTGTTTTTT. Residues: CSSSLRDRGDGKLFF. The chain joins TRBV7-9 to TRBJ1-4, with TRBD1 matching 11 bases. Germline CDR1 and CDR2: SEHNR and FQNEAQ (reference sequence). The CDR3 is 15 amino acids.

The chain carries TRBV7-8 and TRBJ2-5; D unclear. Germline V lookup: CDR1 SGHVS, CDR2 FQNEAQ. V gave up 3 bases and J gave up 1 base, with 12 bases separating them. This CDR3 is 15 amino acids long. The CDR3 region is CASSFGPDSQETQYF. The CDR3, as DNA: TGTGCCAGCAGCTTCGGTCCAGACTCCCAAGAGACCCAGTACTTC. The whole variable domain, remainder taken from reference TRBV7-8 and TRBJ2-5, is GAGVSQSPRYKVAKRGQDVALRCDPISGHVSLFWYQQALGQGPEFLTYFQNEAQLDKSGLPSDRFFAERPEGSVSTLKIQRTQQEDSAVYLCASSFGPDSQETQYFGPGTRLLVL.

The CDR3, as DNA: TGTGCTAGTGGTTTGGTAGGGGTTACTGAAGCTTTCTTT. This translates into CASGLVGVTEAFF. The chain couples TRBV12-5 to TRBJ1-1; a weak D match, TRBD1 (5 bases). V lost 0 bases and J lost 5, with 7 bases in between. The germline CDR1 and CDR2 sequences are LGHNT and FRNRAP. The CDR3 is 13 amino acids.

The chain is built from TRBV19 and TRBJ1-3; the match to TRBD1 covers 9 bases. CDR3 length: 16 amino acids. The trim removed 6 bases at V and 0 bases at J, leaving 6 bases unmatched. Germline-derived CDR1 and CDR2 are LNHDA and SQIVND (reference sequence). In DNA, the CDR3 is TGTGCCAGTAGCGGACAGGGGAAAAGCTCTGGAAACACCATATATTTT. This translates into CASSGQGKSSGNTIYF.

The chain uses TRBV27 and TRBJ2-3; 11 positions match TRBD2. This CDR3 contains 15 residues. Germline assignment: CDR1 MNHEY and CDR2 SMNVEV (reference sequence). V dropped 5 bases and J dropped 5; count of bases not matched to a gene: 6. The CDR3 spells CASSTRLAGGDTQYF. CDR3 nucleotides: TGTGCCAGCAGTACCCGGCTAGCGGGGGGAGATACGCAGTATTTT.

The V gene is TRBV6-1, the J gene TRBJ2-1, with 7 positions matching TRBD1. Germline V lookup: CDR1 MNHNS, CDR2 SASEGT. The trim removed 1 base at V and 0 bases at J, leaving 9 bases unmatched. There are 18 residues in the CDR3. This CDR3 is CASSEDPQGLLSYNEQFF. CDR3 in DNA: TGTGCCAGCAGTGAAGATCCACAGGGGCTCCTCTCCTACAATGAGCAGTTCTTC.

Note on this clone: A junction boundary mismatches the germline segment, possibly from a read error. V and J are TRBV4-1 and TRBJ1-4; 8 positions agree with TRBD1. Germline CDR1 MGHRA, CDR2 YSYEKL. The CDR3 has 15 residues. In DNA, the CDR3 is TGCGCCAGCACCCAAGACAGGGGCCCTAATGAAAAACTGTTTTTT. It yields the protein CASTQDRGPNEKLFF.

The chain uses TRBV27 and TRBJ2-1, with a possible D match to TRBD1 (5 bases). This CDR3 region has 15 residues. Trimming stripped 5 bases from V and 8 bases from J, with 19 bases between. The germline gives CDR1 MNHEY, CDR2 SMNVEV (reference sequence). The CDR3 DNA reads as TGTGCCAGCAGTGCACAGGACATATCTACCGATGAGCAGTTCTTC. The encoded protein is CASSAQDISTDEQFF.

The J gene is TRBJ1-5, the V gene TRBV13; 11 bases are a match to TRBD1. V lost 2 bases and J lost 6; bases outside the gene matches: 3. The CDR3 has 15 residues. The V gene's germline CDR1 is PRHDT and CDR2 FYEKMQ (reference sequence). The CDR3: CASSLRGQGVQPQHF. CDR3 nucleotides: TGTGCCAGCAGCTTAAGGGGACAGGGGGTTCAGCCCCAGCATTTT.

The chain has TRBV5-1 and TRBJ1-2; D may be TRBD1 (6 bases). Germline-derived CDR1 and CDR2 are SGHRS and YFSETQ. The ends were cut back, 4 bases at V and 8 bases at J, with 24 bases in the middle. This CDR3 region has 16 residues. CDR3 loop: CASSDTGTFGAKGYTF. The CDR3 DNA is TGCGCCAGCAGCGATACCGGGACATTTGGGGCGAAGGGCTACACCTTC.

The gene calls are TRBV9 and TRBJ2-7, with 8 positions matching TRBD2. The CDR3 sequence is 14 residues long. With V trimmed by 4 bases and J by 5 bases, 8 bases remained unmatched. Germline CDR1 reads SGDLS; CDR2 reads YYNGEE. In DNA form, the CDR3 reads TGTGCCAGCAGCCCCGGGCGGGGGGTGGACGAGCAGTACTTC. Protein: CASSPGRGVDEQYF. Filled out from reference TRBV9 and TRBJ2-7, the complete variable domain reads DSGVTQTPKHLITATGQRVTLRCSPRSGDLSVYWYQQSLDQGLQFLIQYYNGEERAKGNILERFSAQQFPDLHSELNLSSLELGDSALYFCASSPGRGVDEQYFGPGTRLTVT.

The J gene is TRBJ2-5, the V gene TRBV9, with TRBD1 matching over 10 bases. The CDR3 has 17 residues. In germline, CDR1 is SGDLS, CDR2 YYNGEE. J was trimmed by 4 bases and V by 0 bases; bases with no gene match: 9. DNA for the CDR3: TGTGCCAGCAGCGTAGGTCGAGACAGGGGGCCACGAGAGACCCAGTACTTC. It translates to CASSVGRDRGPRETQYF.

This chain connects TRBV19 to TRBJ1-3; 8 nucleotides line up with TRBD1. The CDR3 is 14 amino acids. Germline CDR1 and CDR2: LNHDA and SQIVND (reference sequence). After removal of 5 bases from V and 2 bases from J, the junction contained 2 bases not matched to a gene. CDR3 coding DNA: TGTGCCAGTAGTGTACAGGGGGCTGGAAACACCATATATTTT. Translating it yields CASSVQGAGNTIYF.

The V and J genes are TRBV7-9 and TRBJ2-5; TRBD2 agrees at 11 bases. CDR3 length: 17 amino acids. V was pared by 0 bases and J by 1 base, with 4 bases of the junction left unmatched. CDR1 and CDR2 from the germline V gene are SEHNR and FQNEAQ (reference sequence). The CDR3 region has the DNA TGTGCCAGCAGCTTAGCTGGACTAGCGGGTGTCCAAGAGACCCAGTACTTC. It yields the protein CASSLAGLAGVQETQYF.

The J gene is TRBJ1-1, the V gene TRBV9; TRBD1 matches 9 bases. This CDR3 is 15 amino acids long. The J segment lost 1 base and the V segment lost 4 bases, leaving 5 bases of the junction unmatched. Germline V gene data show CDR1 as SGDLS and CDR2 as YYNGEE. CDR3 DNA sequence: TGTGCCAGCAGCTTGGGGACAGGGACGAACACTGAAGCTTTCTTT. The encoded protein is CASSLGTGTNTEAFF.

CDR3 residues: CASINRPLGSGGAGETQYF. Written as DNA, the CDR3 is TGTGCCAGCATCAACCGACCCCTCGGTAGCGGGGGGGCCGGAGAGACCCAGTACTTC. The J gene is TRBJ2-5, the V gene TRBV7-7; 11 nucleotides line up with TRBD2. J lost 4 bases, V lost 7 bases, and 20 bases had no gene match. CDR1 and CDR2 (germline): SSHAT, FNYEAQ (reference sequence). The CDR3 has 19 residues.